These 22 T cell receptor beta chains were sequenced from one sample in a study of cytomegalovirus exposure and HLA in healthy donors (TCRdb year 2017). Libraries came from the immunoSEQ multiplex PCR assay. For the multiplex PCR, a mixture combining 60 forward primers for TCR Vbeta segments and 13 reverse primers for TCR Jbeta segments was used. Sourced from immuneACCESS, this table was stored by TCRdb with only in-frame sequences that have V and J called. A share of the clones is absent; for the studies checked, an unresolved V gene accounts for under half, and the remainder has no known explanation. In all, the sample holds approximately 200,000 clones, and around 79% of those were seen once. Of the sample, around 1.4% is held by the ten largest clones. Sequenced material: PBMCs. The receptor set was obtained from a girl aged 10-17 years in good health and CMV-seropositive.

V usage is TRBV4-3 and J usage is TRBJ1-6; 7 bases align to TRBD1. With V trimmed by 3 bases and J by 7 bases, 3 bases remained unmatched. Looked up from germline, CDR1 is LGHNA and CDR2 is YSLEER. CDR3 length: 14 amino acids. CDR3 DNA: TGCGCCAGCAGCCATACAGGGGAAAATTCACCCCTCCACTTT. Amino acid sequence: CASSHTGENSPLHF.

This clone was seen a few times. This chain connects TRBV4-1 to TRBJ1-1; D ambiguous. Trimming removed 0 bases at V and 0 bases at J, with 8 bases between. Per germline, CDR1 MGHRA and CDR2 YSYEKL. The CDR3 contains 15 residues. The CDR3 here is CASSQELPLNTEAFF. The CDR3 DNA is TGCGCCAGCAGCCAAGAACTTCCCTTGAACACTGAAGCTTTCTTT.

The J gene is TRBJ2-3, the V gene TRBV4-2; the match to TRBD1 covers 9 bases. V lost 0 bases to trimming and J lost 0 bases; unmatched junction nucleotides: 4. The CDR3 is 17 residues long. Per germline, CDR1 LGHNA and CDR2 YNFKEQ. The CDR3 is CASSQEAGTGSTDTQYF. In DNA form, the CDR3 reads TGTGCCAGCAGCCAAGAGGCCGGGACAGGGAGCACAGATACGCAGTATTTT.

This clone has just one count. V gene TRBV14 combines with J gene TRBJ1-4; D not certain. CDR1 and CDR2 (germline): SGHDN, FVKESK. V was pared by 4 bases and J by 0 bases, with 6 bases between. The CDR3 consists of 14 residues. CDR3 sequence (DNA): TGTGCCAGCAGCCTCAGAACAACTAATGAAAAACTGTTTTTT. It codes for CASSLRTTNEKLFF.

The chain is built from TRBV7-2 and TRBJ2-3; TRBD2 agrees at 9 bases. The CDR3 totals 15 residues. Germline V gene data show CDR1 as SGHTA and CDR2 as FQGNSA. V shed 1 base and J 5 bases; nucleotides not matched to a gene: 4. CDR3 protein: CASSLGGGAEDTQYF. As DNA, the CDR3 is TGTGCCAGCAGCTTAGGCGGGGGGGCGGAAGATACGCAGTATTTT. Based on the CDR3 plus reference TRBV7-2 and TRBJ2-3, the full variable domain is GAGVSQSPSNKVTEKGKDVELRCDPISGHTALYWYRQSLGQGLEFLIYFQGNSAPDKSGLPSDRFSAERTGGSVSTLTIQRTQQEDSAVYLCASSLGGGAEDTQYFGPGTRLTVL.

The chain couples TRBV19 to TRBJ2-3, with D possibly matching TRBD2 (5 bases). CDR3 length: 11 amino acids. From germline, CDR1 is LNHDA and CDR2 SQIVND (reference sequence). The germline V and J ends were trimmed by 5 bases and 6 bases, with 6 bases remaining between them. CDR3 nucleotide sequence: TGTGCCAGTAGTGTAGCGGATACGCAGTATTTT. Translated, it gives CASSVADTQYF.

This chain connects TRBV25-1 to TRBJ1-2; weak D call: TRBD1 (5 bases). Germline V gene lookup returns CDR1 MGHDK and CDR2 SYGVNS. Deletions cut 2 bases from V and 2 bases from J, with 9 bases between. The CDR3 has 14 residues. The CDR3 reads CASSEGGKNYGYTF. CDR3 DNA sequence: TGTGCCAGCAGTGAAGGGGGGAAGAACTATGGCTACACCTTC.

This chain joins TRBV5-6 and TRBJ1-2, with D perhaps TRBD1 (6 bases). The CDR3 is 12 residues long. V was trimmed by 4 bases and J by 10 bases, leaving 14 bases between them. Germline CDR1 and CDR2: SGHDT and YYEEEE. CDR3 sequence reads: CASSNYRAAYTF. In DNA, the CDR3 is TGTGCCAGCAGCAATTACAGGGCTGCCTACACCTTC.

This clone was seen once. The V gene is TRBV6-5, the J gene TRBJ2-5; 11 bases map to TRBD1. V dropped 6 bases and J dropped 0; count of bases not matched to a gene: 3. The CDR3 is 15 amino acids. Germline lookup yields CDR1 MNHEY and CDR2 SVGAGI. CDR3 bases: TGTGCCAGCAGGGGGGACAGGGGGTACCAAGAGACCCAGTACTTC. This gives the protein CASRGDRGYQETQYF.

This clone was counted once. V is TRBV21-1 and J is TRBJ1-3; the table's D call, TRBD1, has no DNA check behind it. TRBV21-1 is classified as a pseudogene. This CDR3 comprises 16 residues. CDR3 amino acids: CAILYTGSRSGNTIYF. DNA for the CDR3: TGTGCCATACTTTATACAGGGTCCCGCTCTGGAAACACCATATATTTT.

This clone has just a few counts. V and J are TRBV5-4 and TRBJ2-2; D might be TRBD2 (6 bases). The V end lost 0 bases, the J end lost 6 bases, and 15 bases lay between the germline ends. The length of the CDR3 is 16 residues. Germline-derived CDR1 and CDR2 are SGHNT and YYREEE (reference sequence). Here the CDR3 reads CASSLAPGGGAGELFF. The CDR3 coding sequence is TGTGCCAGCAGCTTGGCCCCCGGGGGAGGAGCCGGGGAGCTGTTTTTT.

This clone appeared once. This chain links TRBV5-1 with TRBJ2-7, with TRBD1 identical over 12 bases. CDR3 size: 16 residues. The germline gives CDR1 SGHRS, CDR2 YFSETQ. The junction had 8 bases not matched to a gene; V was cut back by 4 bases and J by 3 bases. CDR3 sequence reads: CASSTSGQGADYEQYF. CDR3 nucleotides: TGCGCCAGCAGCACTTCGGGACAGGGGGCCGACTACGAGCAGTACTTC.

This clone was seen once. The chain employs TRBV6-4 and TRBJ1-4; D gene ambiguous. V dropped 4 bases and J dropped 7 bases, with 10 bases sitting between them. The CDR3 has 13 residues. Germline V gene sequence: CDR1 MRHNA, CDR2 SNTAGT. The CDR3 nucleotides are TGTGCCAGCAGTGTATCGGAGGGTGAAAAACTGTTTTTT. This translates into CASSVSEGEKLFF.

V usage is TRBV6-1 and J usage is TRBJ1-2, with D hard to call. V was shortened by 2 bases and J by 4 bases, with 8 bases between the two germline ends. CDR3 length equals 13 residues. Germline V gives CDR1 MNHNS, CDR2 SASEGT. CDR3 nucleotides: TGTGCCAGCAGTGAATCCGTATTCTATGGCTACACCTTC. Protein product: CASSESVFYGYTF.

The chain employs TRBV7-2 and TRBJ1-1; D is possibly TRBD1 (6 bases). Germline V lookup: CDR1 SGHTA, CDR2 FQGNSA. The CDR3 covers 12 residues. V was pared by 3 bases and J by 11 bases, with 13 bases between. The CDR3 bases are TGTGCCAGCAGCTTCCCGGGGGGCAGGGCTTTCTTT. Amino acids: CASSFPGGRAFF.

The chain employs TRBV6-5 and TRBJ1-1; D is undetermined. CDR3 length: 13 residues. Germline values: CDR1 MNHEY, CDR2 SVGAGI. Trimming removed 1 base at V and 0 bases at J, with 3 bases between. The CDR3 here is CASSYFMNTEAFF. In DNA, the CDR3 is TGTGCCAGCAGTTACTTTATGAACACTGAAGCTTTCTTT.

The V call is TRBV11-3, the J call TRBJ2-3, with 7 bases identical to TRBD2. Per the germline V gene, CDR1 is SGHNT and CDR2 is YENEEA. V dropped 3 bases and J dropped 6; count of bases not matched to a gene: 9. The length of the CDR3 is 15 residues. Here the CDR3 DNA reads TGTGCCAGCAGCTTCTCCTCCACTAGCGCCGATACGCAGTATTTT. Translation gives CASSFSSTSADTQYF. The variable domain in full, completed from reference TRBV11-3 and TRBJ2-3, reads EAGVVQSPRYKIIEKKQPVAFWCNPISGHNTLYWYLQNLGQGPELLIRYENEEAVDDSQLPKDRFSAERLKGVDSTLKIQPAELGDSAVYLCASSFSSTSADTQYFGPGTRLTVL.

The chain joins TRBV29-1 to TRBJ2-1, with 11 bases that match TRBD2. In germline, CDR1 is SQVTM, CDR2 ANQGSEA. The CDR3 extends over 14 amino acids. After removal of 4 bases from V and 7 bases from J, the junction contained 6 bases not matched to a gene. The CDR3 here is CSVVVAGGQNEQFF. CDR3 in DNA: TGCAGCGTTGTTGTAGCGGGGGGGCAAAATGAGCAGTTCTTC.

This clone was seen a few times. The chain recombines TRBV5-6 with TRBJ2-5; 8 bases fit TRBD1. The J call is in doubt because the DNA end fits TRBJ2-7 better. The CDR3 is 15 residues long. The germline CDR1 and CDR2 sequences are SGHDT and YYEEEE. The DNA of the CDR3 is TGTGCCAGCAGCTCCCCCCCGCGTGACAGGGGCGAGCAGTACTTC. Encoded protein: CASSSPPRDRGEQYF.

The rearrangement joins TRBV7-9 to TRBJ1-6, with TRBD1 identical over 7 bases. V shed 2 bases, J shed 3 bases, and the junction held 1 base outside the gene matches. The CDR3 spans 15 residues. Per the germline V gene, CDR1 is SEHNR and CDR2 is FQNEAQ (reference sequence). CDR3 loop: CASSLQGDYNSPLHF. The CDR3 DNA sequence: TGTGCCAGCAGCTTACAGGGGGACTATAATTCACCCCTCCACTTT.

This chain connects TRBV7-2 to TRBJ2-3; 10 bases are a match to TRBD2. The CDR3 sequence is 17 residues long. Germline loops: CDR1 SGHTA, CDR2 FQGNSA. The J segment lost 3 bases and the V segment lost 5 bases, leaving 11 bases of the junction unmatched. The CDR3 DNA follows: TGTGCCAGCAGCCAAAGTAGCGGGGGGTTTGAAACAGATACGCAGTATTTT. This codes for CASSQSSGGFETDTQYF.

The chain joins TRBV4-3 to TRBJ2-7; TRBD1 aligns across 9 bases. The CDR3 length is 15 residues. V gave up 0 bases and J gave up 1 base; unmatched junction bases: 1. Per germline, CDR1 LGHNA and CDR2 YSLEER. The CDR3 here is CASSQEGTGSYEQYF. The CDR3 DNA reads TGCGCCAGCAGCCAAGAAGGGACAGGGTCCTACGAGCAGTACTTC.